This TCR beta chain is from a study of shared clonotypes between healthy human individuals. Study-level results: Sequencing depth was predicted to influence how clonotypes are shared among donors.

V was shortened by 7 bases and J by 5 bases, with 18 bases between the two germline ends. Germline V CDR1 and CDR2: SGHRS, YFSETQ. The CDR3 has 14 residues. As to this clone: The antigen is not known.

The data were produced by immunoSEQ multiplex PCR, yet TCRdb's version contains in-frame clones alone and is incomplete. The sample consists of approximately 470,000 clones, about 78% of them appearing once. Sequencing input: PBMCs. The TCR originated in a woman between 35 and 50 years old in good health. Some clones in this sample may be carry-over from other donors' samples. This chain uses TRBV5-1 with TRBJ2-5; D perhaps matches TRBD1 (8 bases). CDR3: CASSTGGGEETQYF. CDR3 in DNA: TGCGCCAGCTCCACAGGGGGGGGCGAGGAGACCCAGTACTTC.